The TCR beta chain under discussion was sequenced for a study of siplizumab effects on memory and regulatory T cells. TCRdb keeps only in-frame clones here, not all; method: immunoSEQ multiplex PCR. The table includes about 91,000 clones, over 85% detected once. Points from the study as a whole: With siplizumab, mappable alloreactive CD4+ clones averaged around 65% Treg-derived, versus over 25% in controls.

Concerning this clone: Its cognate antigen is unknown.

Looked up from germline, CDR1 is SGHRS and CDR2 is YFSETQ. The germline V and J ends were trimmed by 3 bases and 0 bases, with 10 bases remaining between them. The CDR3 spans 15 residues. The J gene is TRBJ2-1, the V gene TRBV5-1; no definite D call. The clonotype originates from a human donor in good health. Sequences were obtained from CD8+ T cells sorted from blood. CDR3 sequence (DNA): TGCGCCAGCAGCTCTGATTTTAGCTCCTACAATGAGCAGTTCTTC. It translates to CASSSDFSSYNEQFF.